There are a few counts of the clone carrying this T cell receptor (beta chain). Attached unique molecular identifiers marked individual cDNA molecules. TCRdb reprocessed the 5' RACE reads with MiXCR, giving one entry per CDR3 protein. The table lists approximately 81,000 distinct CDR3 sequences, over 10% of them singletons. V dropped 4 bases and J dropped 6 bases, with 7 bases sitting between them. CDR3 length equals 11 residues. Germline V gives CDR1 SQVTM, CDR2 ANQGSEA. The data belong to a study of early T cells in non-severe SARS-CoV-2 infection. This sequence was found in an adult who was a healthcare worker with PCR-confirmed SARS-CoV-2 infection or an uninfected control (not recorded which). The rearrangement joins TRBV29-1 to TRBJ2-1; D remains unclear. Material for sequencing was whole blood. CDR3 sequence (DNA): TGCAGCGTTGGCCCCTTCAATGAGCAGTTCTTC. Its translation is CSVGPFNEQFF.